A single sample is the source of the 20 T cell receptor beta chains below, sequenced in a study of cytomegalovirus exposure and HLA in healthy donors. 13 Jbeta primers and 60 Vbeta primers were used for the PCR. TCRdb's copy holds only in-frame clones and misses some; the assay was immunoSEQ multiplex PCR. The data hold some 140,000 clones, with over 60% observed a single time. The sample comprised PBMCs. Receptors originate from a male donor in good health and CMV-seropositive.

This chain uses TRBV7-9 with TRBJ1-2, with D possibly TRBD1 on 6 matching bases. Between the trimmed V and J ends, which lost 3 bases and 6 bases, there was a span of 11 bases. The CDR3 sequence is 13 residues long. CDR1 and CDR2 from the germline V gene are SEHNR and FQNEAQ (reference sequence). DNA for the CDR3: TGTGCCAGCAGCTTTGGGGGCGCGGATGGCTACACCTTC. Translated, it gives CASSFGGADGYTF.

V usage is TRBV5-1 and J usage is TRBJ2-5, with 8 bases identical to TRBD1. The CDR3 loop spans 14 amino acids. CDR1 is SGHRS and CDR2 is YFSETQ in the germline V gene. Losses at the gene ends were 6 bases for V and 7 bases for J; bases not matched to a gene: 11. CDR3 protein: CASTDGGQGVTQYF. The CDR3 bases are TGCGCCAGCACGGACGGCGGACAGGGTGTGACCCAGTACTTC.

The chain recombines TRBV7-8 with TRBJ1-2, with D tentatively TRBD1 (5 bases). The germline gives CDR1 SGHVS, CDR2 FQNEAQ. The CDR3 spans 15 residues. With 4 bases removed from V and 8 bases from J, the gap between germline ends came to 20 bases. The CDR3 region is CASSSQEWGVGGYTF. CDR3 bases: TGTGCCAGCAGCTCCCAGGAGTGGGGGGTGGGAGGCTACACCTTC.

The chain links TRBV7-9 to TRBJ1-2; the D is unclear. Trimming pared 8 bases from V and 5 bases from J, leaving 9 bases between. This CDR3 is built from 11 residues. CDR1 and CDR2 from the germline V gene are SEHNR and FQNEAQ (reference sequence). The CDR3 nucleotides read TGTGCCAGCGGAGGGCTATATGGCTACACCTTC. It is translated as CASGGLYGYTF.

The chain combines TRBV28 with TRBJ2-5; 7 bases align to TRBD1. V lost 6 bases and J lost 0; bases outside the gene matches: 10. The CDR3 runs 16 residues. Germline V gives CDR1 MDHEN, CDR2 SYDVKM. Here the CDR3 reads CASRVNRGLYQETQYF. CDR3 DNA: TGTGCCAGCAGGGTGAACAGGGGATTGTACCAAGAGACCCAGTACTTC.

The genes are TRBV30 and TRBJ2-6; maybe TRBD1 (6 bases). The V end was cut by 1 base, the J end by 0 bases, with 16 bases between. This CDR3 comprises 18 residues. Germline V lookup: CDR1 GTSNPN, CDR2 SVGIG (reference sequence). DNA of the CDR3: TGTGCCTGGAGTGCCCGGACAGTGAGATTCTCTGGGGCCAACGTCCTGACTTTC. It specifies CAWSARTVRFSGANVLTF.

The chain recombines TRBV19 with TRBJ1-6, with D perhaps matching TRBD1 (5 bases). CDR1 and CDR2 (germline): LNHDA, SQIVND (reference sequence). Trimming took off 1 base at V and 7 bases at J, with 5 bases between the two ends. The CDR3 sequence is 13 residues long. The CDR3 here is CASSIGQNSPLHF. CDR3 DNA sequence: TGTGCCAGTAGTATAGGACAGAATTCACCCCTCCACTTT.

This chain joins TRBV4-1 and TRBJ2-7, with D possibly matching TRBD1 (5 bases). CDR3 length equals 14 residues. Germline-derived CDR1 and CDR2 are MGHRA and YSYEKL. Trimming took off 3 bases at V and 3 bases at J, with 12 bases between the two ends. The CDR3 DNA is TGCGCCAGCAGCCATCCAGACAGAGTCTACGAGCAGTACTTC. Amino acids: CASSHPDRVYEQYF.

This sequence joins TRBV19 and TRBJ1-5; 9 positions match TRBD1. Germline lookup yields CDR1 LNHDA and CDR2 SQIVND (reference sequence). The CDR3 consists of 15 residues. V was pared by 5 bases and J by 1 base, with 3 bases of the junction left unmatched. CDR3 bases: TGTGCCAGTAGTCCAGGGACAGGGAGCAATCAGCCCCAGCATTTT. Its protein is CASSPGTGSNQPQHF. Based on the CDR3 plus reference TRBV19 and TRBJ1-5, the full variable domain is DGGITQSPKYLFRKEGQNVTLSCEQNLNHDAMYWYRQDPGQGLRLIYYSQIVNDFQKGDIAEGYSVSREKKESFPLTVTSAQKNPTAFYLCASSPGTGSNQPQHFGDGTRLSIL.

This clone was detected a few times. The chain carries TRBV15 and TRBJ1-2, with 9 bases identical to TRBD1. CDR1 is LNHNV, CDR2 YYDKDF, per germline (reference sequence). J was trimmed by 3 bases and V by 6 bases; bases with no gene match: 5. The CDR3 loop spans 14 amino acids. DNA for the CDR3: TGTGCCACCAGAGAGGGGGACAGGGACTATGGCTACACCTTC. This sequence encodes CATREGDRDYGYTF.

This clone showed up just a few times. The gene calls are TRBV5-4 and TRBJ2-2, with TRBD2 matching over 7 bases. The CDR3 is 14 amino acids. CDR1 and CDR2 (germline): SGHNT, YYREEE (reference sequence). The ends lost 0 bases at V and 5 bases at J; junction bases unmatched: 1. The chain's CDR3 is CASSLAGGTGELFF. Here the CDR3 DNA reads TGTGCCAGCAGCTTGGCGGGAGGAACCGGGGAGCTGTTTTTT.

The chain has TRBV5-1 and TRBJ2-5, with D tentatively TRBD2 (6 bases). The V end was cut by 4 bases, the J end by 4 bases, with 8 bases between. Germline-derived CDR1 and CDR2 are SGHRS and YFSETQ. This CDR3 region has 12 residues. The CDR3, as DNA: TGCGCCAGCAGCCCCGGGGGAGAGACCCAGTACTTC. As protein: CASSPGGETQYF.

This clone appeared a single time. This rearrangement joins TRBV5-6 to TRBJ1-4; 8 bases fit TRBD1. This CDR3 is 18 amino acids long. After removal of 2 bases from V and 7 bases from J, the junction contained 16 bases not matched to a gene. The V gene's germline CDR1 is SGHDT and CDR2 YYEEEE. The CDR3 coding sequence is TGTGCCAGCAGCTTTCCCTCCGGACAGGGCGTTTTGGGTGAAAAACTGTTTTTT. Amino acid sequence: CASSFPSGQGVLGEKLFF.

This chain joins TRBV4-3 and TRBJ1-5, with D hard to call. CDR3 length equals 14 residues. Germline V gene data show CDR1 as LGHNA and CDR2 as YSLEER. Trimming cost V 0 bases and J 2 bases, with 5 bases left between them. CDR3 residues: CASSQDAGNQPQHF. CDR3 coding DNA: TGCGCCAGCAGCCAAGACGCGGGCAATCAGCCCCAGCATTTT.

The J gene is TRBJ2-7, the V gene TRBV4-1; 7 nucleotides match TRBD1. After removal of 4 bases from V and 3 bases from J, the junction contained 6 bases not matched to a gene. Germline CDR1 reads MGHRA; CDR2 reads YSYEKL. CDR3 size: 14 residues. CDR3 nucleotide sequence: TGCGCCAGCAGCCCAGGGGACAGCGGCTACGAGCAGTACTTC. Amino acid sequence: CASSPGDSGYEQYF.

This clone was observed once. The rearrangement links TRBV19 to TRBJ1-6; 11 bases are shared with TRBD1. This CDR3 comprises 19 residues. Germline lookup yields CDR1 LNHDA and CDR2 SQIVND (reference sequence). Trimming took 3 bases from V and 7 from J; bases not matched to a gene: 14. The CDR3 reads CASSIGLGTGGNLNSPLHF. DNA of the CDR3: TGTGCCAGTAGTATCGGTTTAGGGACAGGGGGGAATCTAAATTCACCCCTCCACTTT.

V and J are TRBV6-1 and TRBJ2-7; TRBD2 is a possible D gene (5 bases). The V gene's germline CDR1 is MNHNS and CDR2 SASEGT. CDR3 length: 11 amino acids. Trimming cost V 6 bases and J 5 bases, with 8 bases left between them. The CDR3 nucleotides are TGTGCCAGCAGGCTCGGGGACGAGCAGTACTTC. Its translation: CASRLGDEQYF.

The chain has TRBV6-1 and TRBJ2-3; tentative D call: TRBD2 (6 bases). CDR1 is MNHNS and CDR2 is SASEGT in the germline V gene. This CDR3 contains 15 residues. The V and J ends lost 9 bases and 6 bases respectively, with 22 bases between them. In nucleotides, the CDR3 is TGTGCCAGTAGGGAGGTTCCTCTAAGGGGTGATACGCAGTATTTT. Its translation is CASREVPLRGDTQYF.

The rearrangement joins TRBV6-5 to TRBJ1-1; no firm D call. CDR1 is MNHEY, CDR2 SVGAGI, per germline. The CDR3 spans 12 residues. Trimming cost V 6 bases and J 8 bases, with 13 bases left between them. The CDR3 here is CASSHSAFEAFF. CDR3 bases: TGTGCCAGCAGCCACTCCGCGTTCGAAGCTTTCTTT.

The chain couples TRBV7-2 to TRBJ2-5; D is possibly TRBD1 (5 bases). V lost 5 bases, J lost 1 base, and 11 bases lay in between. This CDR3 region has 14 residues. Germline-derived CDR1 and CDR2 are SGHTA and FQGNSA. The CDR3 reads CASSLQESQETQYF. DNA for the CDR3: TGTGCCAGCAGCCTACAGGAAAGCCAAGAGACCCAGTACTTC. The full variable domain, completed using reference TRBV7-2 and TRBJ2-5, is GAGVSQSPSNKVTEKGKDVELRCDPISGHTALYWYRQSLGQGLEFLIYFQGNSAPDKSGLPSDRFSAERTGGSVSTLTIQRTQQEDSAVYLCASSLQESQETQYFGPGTRLLVL.